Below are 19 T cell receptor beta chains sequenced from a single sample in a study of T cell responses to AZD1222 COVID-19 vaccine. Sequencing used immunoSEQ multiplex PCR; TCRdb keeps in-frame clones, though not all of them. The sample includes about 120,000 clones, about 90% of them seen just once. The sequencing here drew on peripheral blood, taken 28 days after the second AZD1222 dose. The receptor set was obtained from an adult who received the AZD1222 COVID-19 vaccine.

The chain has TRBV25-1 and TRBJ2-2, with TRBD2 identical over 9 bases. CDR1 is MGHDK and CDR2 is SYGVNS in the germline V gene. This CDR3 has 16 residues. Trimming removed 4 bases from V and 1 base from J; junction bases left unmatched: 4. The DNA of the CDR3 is TGTGCCAGCAGTGGAGCTAGCGGGATGAACACCGGGGAGCTGTTTTTT. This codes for CASSGASGMNTGELFF.

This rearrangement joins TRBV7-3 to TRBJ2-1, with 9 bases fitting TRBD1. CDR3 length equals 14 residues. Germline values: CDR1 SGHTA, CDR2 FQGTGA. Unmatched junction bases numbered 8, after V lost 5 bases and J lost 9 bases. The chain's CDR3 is CASSNPTGGSEQFF. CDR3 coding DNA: TGTGCCAGCAGCAATCCGACAGGGGGTAGTGAGCAGTTCTTC.

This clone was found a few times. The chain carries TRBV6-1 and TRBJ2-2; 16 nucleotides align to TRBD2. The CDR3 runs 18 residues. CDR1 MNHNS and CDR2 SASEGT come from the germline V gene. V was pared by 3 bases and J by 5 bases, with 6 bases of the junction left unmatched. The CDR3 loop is CASSDGTSGRAGTGELFF. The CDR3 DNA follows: TGTGCCAGCAGTGATGGGACTAGCGGGAGGGCCGGTACCGGGGAGCTGTTTTTT.

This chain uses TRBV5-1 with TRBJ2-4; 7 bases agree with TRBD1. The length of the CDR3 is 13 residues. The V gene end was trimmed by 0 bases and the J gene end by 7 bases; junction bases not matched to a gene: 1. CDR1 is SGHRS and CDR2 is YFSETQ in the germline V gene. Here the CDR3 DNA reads TGCGCCAGCAGCTTGGAGGGGGCGAACATTCAGTACTTC. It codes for CASSLEGANIQYF.

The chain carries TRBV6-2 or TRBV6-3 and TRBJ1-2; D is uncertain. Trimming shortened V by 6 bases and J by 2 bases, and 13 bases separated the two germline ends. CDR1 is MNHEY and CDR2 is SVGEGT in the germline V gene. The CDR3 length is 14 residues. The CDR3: CASSSYGLNYGYTF. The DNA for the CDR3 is TGTGCCAGCAGCTCCTACGGGCTCAACTATGGCTACACCTTC.

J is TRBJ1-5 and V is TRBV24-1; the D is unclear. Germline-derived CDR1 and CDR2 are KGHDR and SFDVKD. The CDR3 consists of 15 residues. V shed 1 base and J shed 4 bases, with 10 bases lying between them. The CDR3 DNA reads TGTGCCACCAGTGATTTCAAGAGGGTTAATCAGCCCCAGCATTTT. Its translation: CATSDFKRVNQPQHF.

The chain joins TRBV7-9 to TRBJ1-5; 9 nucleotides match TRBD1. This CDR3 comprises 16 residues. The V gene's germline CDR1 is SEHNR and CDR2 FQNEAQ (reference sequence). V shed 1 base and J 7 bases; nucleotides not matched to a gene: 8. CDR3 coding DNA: TGTGCCAGCAGCTTAGTACGACAGGGGGATTACCAGCCCCAGCATTTT. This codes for CASSLVRQGDYQPQHF.

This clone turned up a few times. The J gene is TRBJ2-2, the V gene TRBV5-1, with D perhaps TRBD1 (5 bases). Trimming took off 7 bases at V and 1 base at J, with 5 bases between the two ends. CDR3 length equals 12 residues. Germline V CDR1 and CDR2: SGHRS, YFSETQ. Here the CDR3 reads CASQGNTGELFF. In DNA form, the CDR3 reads TGCGCCAGCCAGGGGAACACCGGGGAGCTGTTTTTT.

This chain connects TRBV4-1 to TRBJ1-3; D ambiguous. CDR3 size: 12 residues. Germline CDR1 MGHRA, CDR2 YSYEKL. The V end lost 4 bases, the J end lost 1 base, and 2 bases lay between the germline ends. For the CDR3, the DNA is TGCGCCAGCAGCCTTTCTGGAAACACCATATATTTT. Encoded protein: CASSLSGNTIYF.

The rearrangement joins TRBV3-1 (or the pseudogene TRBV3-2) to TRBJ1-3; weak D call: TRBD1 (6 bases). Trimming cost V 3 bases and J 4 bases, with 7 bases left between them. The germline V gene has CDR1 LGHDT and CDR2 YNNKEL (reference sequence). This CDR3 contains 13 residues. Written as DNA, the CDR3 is TGTGCCAGCAGCCAGGGGGCAGGAAACACCATATATTTT. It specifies CASSQGAGNTIYF.

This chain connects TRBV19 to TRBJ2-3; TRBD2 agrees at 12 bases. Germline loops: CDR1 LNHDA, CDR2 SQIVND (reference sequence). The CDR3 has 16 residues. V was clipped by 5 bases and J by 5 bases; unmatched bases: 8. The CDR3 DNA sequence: TGTGCCAGTAGTTCTCAGACTAGCGGGAGTGGAGATACGCAGTATTTT. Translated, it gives CASSSQTSGSGDTQYF.

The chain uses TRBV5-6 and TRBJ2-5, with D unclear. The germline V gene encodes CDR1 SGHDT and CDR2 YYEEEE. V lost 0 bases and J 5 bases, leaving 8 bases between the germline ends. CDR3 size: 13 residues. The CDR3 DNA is TGTGCCAGCAGCTTGGACTCCGTGGAGACCCAGTACTTC. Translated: CASSLDSVETQYF.

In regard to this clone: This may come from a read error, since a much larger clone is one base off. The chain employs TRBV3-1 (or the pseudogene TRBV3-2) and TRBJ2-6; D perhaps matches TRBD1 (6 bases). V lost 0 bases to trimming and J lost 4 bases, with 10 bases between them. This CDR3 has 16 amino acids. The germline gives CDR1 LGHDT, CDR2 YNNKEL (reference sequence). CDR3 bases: TGTGCCAGCAGCCAAGAAGGGGGTACCGGGGCCAACGTCCTGACTTTC. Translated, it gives CASSQEGGTGANVLTF.

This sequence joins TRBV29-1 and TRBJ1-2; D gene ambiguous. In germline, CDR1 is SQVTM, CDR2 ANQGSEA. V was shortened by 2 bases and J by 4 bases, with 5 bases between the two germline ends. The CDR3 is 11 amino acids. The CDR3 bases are TGCAGCGTTGAACGAAGCTATGGCTACACCTTC. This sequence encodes CSVERSYGYTF.

The CDR3 protein is CASTTTGGRETQYF. CDR3 in DNA: TGTGCCAGCACCACAACTGGGGGCAGGGAGACCCAGTACTTC. The genes are TRBV6-5 and TRBJ2-5; tentative D call: TRBD1 (6 bases). Germline assignment: CDR1 MNHEY and CDR2 SVGAGI. This CDR3 is built from 14 residues. V was trimmed by 7 bases and J by 5 bases, leaving 17 bases between them.

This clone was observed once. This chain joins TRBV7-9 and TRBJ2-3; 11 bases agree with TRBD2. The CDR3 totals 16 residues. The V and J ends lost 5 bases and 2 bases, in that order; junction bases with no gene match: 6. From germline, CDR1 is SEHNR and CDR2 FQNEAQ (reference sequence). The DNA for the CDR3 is TGTGCCAGCAGCGCAGGGACTAGCGGCTTCACAGATACGCAGTATTTT. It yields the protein CASSAGTSGFTDTQYF.

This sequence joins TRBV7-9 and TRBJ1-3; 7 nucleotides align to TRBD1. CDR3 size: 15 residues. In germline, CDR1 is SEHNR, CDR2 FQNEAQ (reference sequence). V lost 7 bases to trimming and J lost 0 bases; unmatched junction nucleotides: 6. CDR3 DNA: TGTGCCAGCATCCCAGGGGGGGCCTCTGGAAACACCATATATTTT. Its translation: CASIPGGASGNTIYF.

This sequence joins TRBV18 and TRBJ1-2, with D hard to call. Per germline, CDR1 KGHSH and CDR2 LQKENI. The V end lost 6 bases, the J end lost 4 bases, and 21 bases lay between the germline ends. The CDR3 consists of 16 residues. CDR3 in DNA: TGTGCCAGCTCCGACGACAAGGGCCAAAGTCTCTATGGCTACACCTTC. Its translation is CASSDDKGQSLYGYTF.

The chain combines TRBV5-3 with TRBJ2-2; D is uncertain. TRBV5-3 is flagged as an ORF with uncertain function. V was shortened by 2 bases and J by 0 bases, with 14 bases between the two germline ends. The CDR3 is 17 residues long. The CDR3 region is CARSFTSTHSNTGELFF. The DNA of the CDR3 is TGTGCCAGAAGCTTTACGTCGACACACTCGAACACCGGGGAGCTGTTTTTT.